One and the same sample provided the 5 T cell receptor beta chains below, sequenced in a study of OX40 agonist ivuxolimab in advanced cancers. Measured with immunoSEQ multiplex PCR; TCRdb has only the in-frame clones, and not every one. Here the sample spans 60,000 or so clones, roughly nine tenths being singletons. The sequencing here drew on CD4+ or CD8+ T cells sorted from blood, taken in a trial of the OX40 agonist ivuxolimab. Receptors originate from an adult with an advanced solid tumor such as melanoma, head and neck, liver or kidney cancer.

The rearrangement uses TRBV6-6 and TRBJ2-1; D not certain. Trimming took 6 bases from V and 4 from J, leaving 16 bases between them. Germline loops: CDR1 MNHNY, CDR2 SVGAGI (reference sequence). The CDR3 covers 15 residues. The CDR3 protein is CASSDLDLLYNEQFF. Here the CDR3 DNA reads TGTGCCAGCAGCGACTTGGACCTCTTATACAATGAGCAGTTCTTC.

V usage is TRBV7-6 and J usage is TRBJ2-5, with D possibly being TRBD1 (5 bases). CDR1 SGHVS and CDR2 FNYEAQ come from the germline V gene. This CDR3 is 15 amino acids long. Trimming shortened V by 3 bases and J by 0 bases, and 11 bases separated the two germline ends. CDR3 amino acids: CASSFRAGNQETQYF. The CDR3 bases are TGTGCCAGCAGCTTTAGGGCAGGGAACCAAGAGACCCAGTACTTC.

The gene calls are TRBV7-2 and TRBJ2-2, with D unresolved. The germline CDR1 and CDR2 sequences are SGHTA and FQGNSA. The germline V and J ends were trimmed by 1 base and 6 bases, with 6 bases remaining between them. The CDR3 is 13 amino acids. The CDR3 here is CASSLEGAGELFF. The CDR3 DNA reads as TGTGCCAGCAGCTTAGAGGGCGCCGGGGAGCTGTTTTTT. Full variable domain (rest looked up from reference TRBV7-2 and TRBJ2-2): GAGVSQSPSNKVTEKGKDVELRCDPISGHTALYWYRQSLGQGLEFLIYFQGNSAPDKSGLPSDRFSAERTGGSVSTLTIQRTQQEDSAVYLCASSLEGAGELFFGEGSRLTVL.

This rearrangement joins TRBV28 to TRBJ1-5; 9 bases are shared with TRBD1. This CDR3 contains 13 residues. J lost 6 bases, V lost 6 bases, and 3 bases had no gene match. Germline V gene data show CDR1 as MDHEN and CDR2 as SYDVKM. This CDR3 reads CASRGQGGQPQHF. CDR3 nucleotide sequence: TGTGCCAGCAGGGGACAGGGCGGTCAGCCCCAGCATTTT.

The chain links TRBV19 to TRBJ1-2, with 8 bases that match TRBD1. After removal of 6 bases from V and 4 bases from J, the junction contained 13 bases not matched to a gene. The CDR3 covers 16 residues. Per the germline V gene, CDR1 is LNHDA and CDR2 is SQIVND (reference sequence). The CDR3 region has the DNA TGTGCCAGTAGGAGACCCGGAACAGGGGGTGTCTATGGCTACACCTTC. Translating gives CASRRPGTGGVYGYTF. Full variable domain (rest looked up from reference TRBV19 and TRBJ1-2): DGGITQSPKYLFRKEGQNVTLSCEQNLNHDAMYWYRQDPGQGLRLIYYSQIVNDFQKGDIAEGYSVSREKKESFPLTVTSAQKNPTAFYLCASRRPGTGGVYGYTFGSGTRLTVV.